This note documents a single T cell receptor (beta chain) sequence. This sample is drawn from a study of T cell clonotyping in hematopoietic cell transplantation. V lost 8 bases and J lost 7; bases outside the gene matches: 8. CDR1 is SNHLY, CDR2 FYNNEI, per germline. This CDR3 has 13 residues. Generated by immunoSEQ multiplex PCR, the TCRdb table keeps only in-frame clones and is missing some. The sample holds about 16,000 clones; roughly 90% are singletons and the top ten take 2.7%. The sequence was obtained from a man in his forties or fifties in good health. Some clones in this sample may be carry-over from other donors' samples. The chain combines TRBV2 with TRBJ1-5; 7 bases are a match to TRBD1. Sequenced input: peripheral blood mononuclear cells. The chain's CDR3 is CASQDTGVQPQHF. DNA of the CDR3: TGTGCCAGCCAAGATACAGGGGTCCAGCCCCAGCATTTT.